This paragraph covers one TCR beta chain sequence. What it binds is unknown. Trimming took 1 base from V and 6 from J, leaving 15 bases between them. CDR1 MNHEY and CDR2 SMNVEV come from the germline V gene (reference sequence). The CDR3 runs to 15 residues. Diagnoses rested on clinical symptoms, serum thyroxine and TRAb, thyroid ultrasound and orbital computed tomography. These data are taken from a study of T cells in Graves' hyperthyroidism and ophthalmopathy. Study background: Peripheral blood was collected at initial diagnosis, before any treatment. Study-wide results and limits: A model of 13 V-J pairs discriminated ophthalmopathy from stable hyperthyroidism. Before onset, by a median of approximately 6.2 months, the model predicted ophthalmopathy.

RNA transcripts yielded amplified TCR beta CDR3 regions. The TCR CDR3 was amplified in a first-round RT-PCR using the HTBI primer set. TCRdb itself ran the multiplex PCR reads through MiXCR, one entry per CDR3 protein. Here the sample spans 200,000 or so distinct CDR3 sequences, roughly a sixth being singletons. The clonotype originates from a woman in her forties or fifties with Graves' hyperthyroidism. The rearrangement links TRBV27 to TRBJ2-5; D is perhaps TRBD2 (7 bases). Sequencing used blood. CDR3 protein: CASSLLGGGAKTQYF. The CDR3 DNA reads as TGTGCCAGCAGTTTATTAGGCGGGGGCGCGAAGACCCAGTACTTC.